This T cell receptor (beta chain) was recovered during a study of T cells in Graves' hyperthyroidism and ophthalmopathy. Background on the study: Sampling of peripheral blood happened at initial diagnosis, prior to any treatment.

TCR beta CDR3 regions were amplified from RNA. RT-PCR in the first round (using the HTBI primer set) targeted the TCR CDR3. TCRdb processed the multiplex PCR reads anew with MiXCR; each CDR3 protein has one entry. Of approximately 700,000 distinct CDR3 sequences listed, 16% are singletons. The germline CDR1 and CDR2 sequences are MGHRA and YSYEKL. The length of the CDR3 is 13 residues. Trimming took 4 bases from V and 8 from J, leaving 15 bases between them. This clonotype was obtained from a young man with Graves' hyperthyroidism. The rearrangement joins TRBV4-1 to TRBJ2-7, with D unclear. The sequenced sample consisted of blood. The DNA for the CDR3 is TGCGCCAGCAGCCCCCCCCGGGTTAGGCAGCAGTACTTC. Translating gives CASSPPRVRQQYF.